The clone carrying this T cell receptor (beta chain) turned up a few times. Antigen unknown. These data originate in a study of blood T cells in healthy people across ages. A second PCR of roughly 7 to 11 cycles used a sample-barcoded 5' primer and a J-beta primer mix. Sequencing recovered at least 2.5 million CDR3-containing paired-end reads from each sample. TCRdb reprocessed the 5' RACE reads with MiXCR, giving one entry per CDR3 protein. In the table there are some 700,000 distinct CDR3 sequences, 35% to 45% of which are singletons. The study, taken as a whole, reports: Long-lived donors exceeded aged donors in naive CD4+ cells and diversity.

Germline CDR1 reads LGHDT; CDR2 reads YNNKEL (reference sequence). The CDR3 loop spans 13 amino acids. The ends were cut back, 4 bases at V and 7 bases at J, with 13 bases in the middle. The V call is TRBV3-1, the J call TRBJ2-5; D possibly uses TRBD1 or TRBD2 (5 bases each). This TCR came from a woman aged 55-70 years in good health. Sequencing was done on a sample of blood. DNA of the CDR3: TGTGCCAGCAGCCGGGACCCACCGCGGACCCAGTACTTC. Amino acids: CASSRDPPRTQYF.